This passage covers 25 T cell receptor beta chains from one sample sequenced in a study of T cells in localized non-small cell lung cancer. TCRdb keeps only in-frame clones here, not all; method: immunoSEQ multiplex PCR. Here the sample spans around 92,000 clones, around 90% being singletons. Source: PBMCs, taken before any cancer treatment. These receptors were collected from a woman aged 35-75 years with stage II squamous cell lung carcinoma.

In regard to this clone: Other DNA variants within this sample encode the same CDR3. The rearrangement links TRBV7-2 to TRBJ1-5; D is possibly TRBD1 (6 bases). The V end was cut by 7 bases, the J end by 4 bases, with 14 bases between. Germline assignment: CDR1 SGHTA and CDR2 FQGNSA. This CDR3 contains 14 residues. The CDR3: CASTTLGANQPQHF. CDR3 DNA: TGTGCCAGCACCACTCTGGGGGCTAATCAGCCCCAGCATTTT.

The chain is built from TRBV11-2 and TRBJ2-1; D gene unclear. CDR3 length: 14 amino acids. V was clipped by 0 bases and J by 10 bases, with 13 bases between them. The germline gives CDR1 SGHAT, CDR2 FQNNGV. This chain's CDR3 is CASSLDVVKGEQFF. Here the CDR3 DNA reads TGTGCCAGCAGCTTAGATGTCGTCAAAGGGGAGCAGTTCTTC.

This chain links TRBV28 with TRBJ1-2; D remains unclear. The CDR3 is made up of 14 amino acids. Germline loops: CDR1 MDHEN, CDR2 SYDVKM. V was trimmed by 2 bases and J by 5 bases, leaving 12 bases between them. CDR3 bases: TGTGCCAGCAGTTTAGGATCAAGTGGTTATGGCTACACCTTC. Translating it yields CASSLGSSGYGYTF.

The V call is TRBV15, the J call TRBJ1-2; D not resolved. The V end lost 0 bases, the J end lost 4 bases, and 12 bases lay between the germline ends. The CDR3 has 15 residues. In germline, CDR1 is LNHNV, CDR2 YYDKDF (reference sequence). The CDR3 sequence: CATSRDFSDLYGYTF. CDR3 bases: TGTGCCACCAGCAGAGATTTTTCAGACCTCTATGGCTACACCTTC.

The chain uses TRBV13 and TRBJ2-2; 8 nucleotides align to TRBD2. CDR1 is PRHDT, CDR2 FYEKMQ, per germline (reference sequence). The V segment lost 10 bases and the J segment 4 bases; nucleotides outside the gene matches: 14. There are 16 residues in the CDR3. The CDR3 loop is CAIPGGGMGITGELFF. The CDR3 region has the DNA TGTGCCATCCCCGGGGGGGGCATGGGGATCACCGGGGAGCTGTTTTTT.

The chain uses TRBV7-9 and TRBJ1-3; maybe TRBD1 (5 bases). This CDR3 region has 16 residues. Germline CDR1 is SEHNR and CDR2 is FQNEAQ (reference sequence). V lost 1 base, J lost 4 bases, and 14 bases lay in between. The CDR3 coding sequence is TGTGCCAGCAGCTTAGAGGGGACGGCAGACGGAAACACCATATATTTT. Its translation: CASSLEGTADGNTIYF. The complete variable domain, with remaining parts taken from reference TRBV7-9 and TRBJ1-3, reads DTGVSQNPRHKITKRGQNVTFRCDPISEHNRLYWYRQTLGQGPEFLTYFQNEAQLEKSRLLSDRFSAERPKGSFSTLEIQRTEQGDSAMYLCASSLEGTADGNTIYFGEGSWLTVV.

V is TRBV19 and J is TRBJ1-3, with TRBD1 matching over 7 bases. There are 15 residues in the CDR3. J gave up 3 bases and V 6 bases, and 8 bases lay outside the gene matches. Per the germline V gene, CDR1 is LNHDA and CDR2 is SQIVND (reference sequence). CDR3 coding DNA: TGTGCCAGTAGCTCAAGACAGGGCTATGGAAACACCATATATTTT. Translation: CASSSRQGYGNTIYF.

The rearrangement uses TRBV27 and TRBJ2-3; D unclear. Germline V gene lookup returns CDR1 MNHEY and CDR2 SMNVEV (reference sequence). The V and J ends lost 4 bases and 6 bases respectively, with 14 bases between them. The CDR3 is 14 amino acids. In nucleotides, the CDR3 is TGTGCCAGCAGTTCTTCCGCTCCCTGGGATACGCAGTATTTT. Translation gives CASSSSAPWDTQYF.

The chain employs TRBV7-9 and TRBJ1-2; D is perhaps TRBD1 (5 bases). This CDR3 region has 13 residues. V was clipped by 7 bases and J by 6 bases, with 15 bases between them. The V gene's germline CDR1 is SEHNR and CDR2 FQNEAQ (reference sequence). The CDR3 is CASTGDRGDGYTF. CDR3 nucleotides: TGTGCCAGCACCGGGGACCGCGGGGATGGCTACACCTTC.

The gene calls are TRBV10-3 and TRBJ2-7; unclear D gene. Germline V gene data show CDR1 as ENHRY and CDR2 as SYGVKD. The germline V and J ends were trimmed by 6 bases and 2 bases, with 17 bases remaining between them. This CDR3 has 15 residues. The DNA of the CDR3 is TGTGCCATCAGCGCCCCCGACACGGCCGCCTACGAGCAGTACTTC. Protein: CAISAPDTAAYEQYF.

The J gene is TRBJ1-5, the V gene TRBV2; the D is unclear. Germline CDR1 and CDR2: SNHLY and FYNNEI. V dropped 10 bases and J dropped 0 bases, with 13 bases sitting between them. The CDR3 loop spans 14 amino acids. This CDR3 reads CATRAGFSNQPQHF. The CDR3 DNA reads TGTGCCACGCGGGCAGGATTTAGCAATCAGCCCCAGCATTTT. Using reference TRBV2 and TRBJ1-5 for the parts outside the CDR3, the full variable domain is EPEVTQTPSHQVTQMGQEVILRCVPISNHLYFYWYRQILGQKVEFLVSFYNNEISEKSEIFDDQFSVERPDGSNFTLKIRSTKLEDSAMYFCATRAGFSNQPQHFGDGTRLSIL.

The rearrangement links TRBV25-1 to TRBJ2-7; TRBD1 matches 9 bases. After removal of 6 bases from V and 2 bases from J, the junction contained 8 bases not matched to a gene. This CDR3 region has 15 residues. Per germline, CDR1 MGHDK and CDR2 SYGVNS. The CDR3 bases are TGTGCCAGCAGGTCAACAGGGGGCCCTGCCTACGAGCAGTACTTC. This sequence encodes CASRSTGGPAYEQYF.

The V call is TRBV4-1, the J call TRBJ1-2; TRBD1 is a possible D gene (6 bases). Trimming shortened V by 1 base and J by 5 bases, and 14 bases separated the two germline ends. Germline V lookup: CDR1 MGHRA, CDR2 YSYEKL. This CDR3 is built from 15 residues. For the CDR3, the DNA is TGCGCCAGCAGCCAAGTGGGGGCCGGGCGGTATGGCTACACCTTC. It is translated as CASSQVGAGRYGYTF.

V gene TRBV27 combines with J gene TRBJ2-6; 7 bases fit TRBD1. CDR3 size: 16 residues. J lost 2 bases, V lost 8 bases, and 9 bases had no gene match. Germline loops: CDR1 MNHEY, CDR2 SMNVEV (reference sequence). The CDR3 loop reads CASARTGSPGANVLTF. In nucleotides, the CDR3 is TGTGCCAGCGCGAGGACAGGTTCCCCTGGGGCCAACGTCCTGACTTTC.

The chain combines TRBV10-3 with TRBJ2-7; TRBD1 agrees at 10 bases. Unmatched junction bases numbered 5, after V lost 7 bases and J lost 2 bases. The CDR3 has 14 amino acids. The germline gives CDR1 ENHRY, CDR2 SYGVKD. The CDR3 DNA follows: TGTGCCATCAAATCCGGGACAGGGGCCTACGAGCAGTACTTC. Amino acids: CAIKSGTGAYEQYF.

The rearrangement joins TRBV5-6 to TRBJ1-1; 10 positions match TRBD1. In germline, CDR1 is SGHDT, CDR2 YYEEEE. This CDR3 has 16 amino acids. Germline trimming cut 6 bases from V and 3 bases from J; bases unmatched to any gene: 11. Here the CDR3 DNA reads TGTGCCAGCACCCGGGACAGGGGAGTCTTGGACACTGAAGCTTTCTTT. Its protein is CASTRDRGVLDTEAFF.

This rearrangement joins TRBV10-1 to TRBJ2-7, with D possibly being TRBD1 (6 bases). Germline loops: CDR1 WNHNN, CDR2 SYGVQD (reference sequence). The CDR3 runs 13 residues. The V end was cut by 3 bases, the J end by 4 bases, with 10 bases between. In nucleotides, the CDR3 is TGCGCCAGCAGTGATCAGGGGAGATACGAGCAGTACTTC. Encoded protein: CASSDQGRYEQYF.

V usage is TRBV18 and J usage is TRBJ2-7; 11 bases are a match to TRBD1. Germline V gene data show CDR1 as KGHSH and CDR2 as LQKENI. The CDR3 contains 18 residues. Trimming removed 1 base from V and 5 bases from J; junction bases left unmatched: 13. The CDR3 is CASSPRALPGQGDDEQYF. In DNA, the CDR3 is TGTGCCAGCTCACCACGCGCTCTACCGGGACAGGGGGACGACGAGCAGTACTTC.

The gene calls are TRBV5-4 and TRBJ2-5; the D is unclear. Germline CDR1 reads SGHNT; CDR2 reads YYREEE (reference sequence). The CDR3 spans 12 residues. Trimming removed 4 bases from V and 2 bases from J, with 6 bases in between. CDR3 residues: CASSAGQETQYF. The CDR3 DNA reads as TGTGCCAGCAGCGCCGGTCAAGAGACCCAGTACTTC. Complete variable domain (other parts from reference TRBV5-4 and TRBJ2-5): ETGVTQSPTHLIKTRGQQVTLRCSSQSGHNTVSWYQQALGQGPQFIFQYYREEENGRGNFPPRFSGLQFPNYSSELNVNALELDDSALYLCASSAGQETQYFGPGTRLLVL.

This chain joins TRBV28 and TRBJ1-5; a weak D match, TRBD1 (5 bases). This CDR3 region has 15 residues. Germline V gives CDR1 MDHEN, CDR2 SYDVKM. V was trimmed by 5 bases and J by 5 bases, leaving 16 bases between them. CDR3 nucleotides: TGTGCCAGCAGTCCATTCGGGGGTAACCATCAGCCCCAGCATTTT. This encodes CASSPFGGNHQPQHF.

V usage is TRBV4-1 and J usage is TRBJ1-2; D uncertain. The CDR3 spans 13 residues. The ends were cut back, 0 bases at V and 6 bases at J, with 8 bases in the middle. The germline V gene has CDR1 MGHRA and CDR2 YSYEKL. The CDR3, as DNA: TGCGCCAGCAGCCAAGAGGGTAAGCATGGCTACACCTTC. It encodes CASSQEGKHGYTF.

The CDR3 loop is CASSRQGEGGGYTF. The DNA for the CDR3 is TGTGCCAGCAGCCGACAGGGCGAAGGGGGTGGCTACACCTTC. J is TRBJ1-2 and V is TRBV28; 7 nucleotides agree with TRBD1. With V trimmed by 6 bases and J by 7 bases, 11 bases remained unmatched. In germline, CDR1 is MDHEN, CDR2 SYDVKM. The CDR3 totals 14 residues.

The V and J genes are TRBV4-1 and TRBJ1-2; 8 nucleotides align to TRBD1. The J segment lost 4 bases and the V segment lost 0 bases, leaving 1 base of the junction unmatched. The germline V gene has CDR1 MGHRA and CDR2 YSYEKL. There are 14 residues in the CDR3. DNA of the CDR3: TGCGCCAGCAGCCAAGATGACAGGGGCTATGGCTACACCTTC. Translated, it gives CASSQDDRGYGYTF.

The V and J genes are TRBV4-1 and TRBJ2-7; no clear D. Per germline, CDR1 MGHRA and CDR2 YSYEKL. This CDR3 is built from 16 residues. V dropped 0 bases and J dropped 6 bases, with 18 bases sitting between them. CDR3 coding DNA: TGCGCCAGCAGCCAAGAGGGGTCCTCCAACTACGTCGAGCAGTACTTC. Residues: CASSQEGSSNYVEQYF.

The V gene is TRBV6-6, the J gene TRBJ1-1; D unresolved. CDR1 and CDR2 from the germline V gene are MNHNY and SVGAGI (reference sequence). The length of the CDR3 is 10 residues. V lost 6 bases and J 1 base, leaving 0 bases between the germline ends. CDR3 sequence reads: CASRNTEAFF. CDR3 nucleotide sequence: TGTGCCAGCAGGAACACTGAAGCTTTCTTT.